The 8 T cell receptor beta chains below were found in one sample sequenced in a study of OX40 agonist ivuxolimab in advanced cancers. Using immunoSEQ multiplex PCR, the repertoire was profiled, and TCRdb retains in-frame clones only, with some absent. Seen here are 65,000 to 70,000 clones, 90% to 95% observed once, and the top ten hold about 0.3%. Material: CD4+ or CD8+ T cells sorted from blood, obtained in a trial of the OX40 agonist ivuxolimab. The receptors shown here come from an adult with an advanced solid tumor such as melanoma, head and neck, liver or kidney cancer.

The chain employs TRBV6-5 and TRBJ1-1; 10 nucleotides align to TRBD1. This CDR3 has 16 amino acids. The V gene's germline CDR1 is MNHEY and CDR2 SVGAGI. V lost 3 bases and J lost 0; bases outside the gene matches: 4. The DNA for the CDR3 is TGTGCCAGCAGTTATTGGACAGGGGGAATGAACACTGAAGCTTTCTTT. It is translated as CASSYWTGGMNTEAFF.

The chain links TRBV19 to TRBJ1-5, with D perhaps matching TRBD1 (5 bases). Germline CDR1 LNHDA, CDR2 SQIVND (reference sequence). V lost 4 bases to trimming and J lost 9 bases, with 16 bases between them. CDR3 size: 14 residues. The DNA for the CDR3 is TGTGCCAGTAGTACCGGGACCCGCGAGACGCCCCAGCATTTT. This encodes CASSTGTRETPQHF.

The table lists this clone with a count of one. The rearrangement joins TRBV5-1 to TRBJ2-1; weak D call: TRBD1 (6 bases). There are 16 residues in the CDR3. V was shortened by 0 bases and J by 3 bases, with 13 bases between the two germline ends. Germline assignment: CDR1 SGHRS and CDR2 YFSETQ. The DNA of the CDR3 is TGCGCCAGCAGCTTGGCCATAGGACAGCGCTACAATGAGCAGTTCTTC. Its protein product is CASSLAIGQRYNEQFF.

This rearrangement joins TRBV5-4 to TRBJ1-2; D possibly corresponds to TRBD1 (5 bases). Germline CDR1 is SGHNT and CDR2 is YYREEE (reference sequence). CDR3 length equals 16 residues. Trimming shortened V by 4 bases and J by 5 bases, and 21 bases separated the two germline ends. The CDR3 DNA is TGTGCCAGCAGCCCTGGAGGTACCCGGGGGTTTTATGGCTACACCTTC. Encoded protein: CASSPGGTRGFYGYTF.

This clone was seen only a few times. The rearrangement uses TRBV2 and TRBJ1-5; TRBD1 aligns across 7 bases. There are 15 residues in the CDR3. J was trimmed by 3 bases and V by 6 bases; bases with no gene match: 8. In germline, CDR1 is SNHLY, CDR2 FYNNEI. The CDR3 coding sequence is TGTGCCAGCAGGGGAATAGGGACAGTCAATCAGCCCCAGCATTTT. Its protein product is CASRGIGTVNQPQHF.

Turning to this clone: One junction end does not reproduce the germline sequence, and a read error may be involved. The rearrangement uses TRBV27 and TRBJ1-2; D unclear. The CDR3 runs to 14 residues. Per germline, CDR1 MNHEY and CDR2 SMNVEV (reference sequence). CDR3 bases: TGTGCCAGCAGGGGAGGACCAACCTCCTATCGCTACACCTTC. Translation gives CASRGGPTSYRYTF.

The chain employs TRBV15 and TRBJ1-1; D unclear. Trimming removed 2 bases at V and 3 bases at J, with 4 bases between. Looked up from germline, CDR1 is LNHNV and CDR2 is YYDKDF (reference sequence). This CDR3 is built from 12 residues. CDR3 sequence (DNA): TGTGCCACCAGCAGACCCGACACTGAAGCTTTCTTT. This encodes CATSRPDTEAFF.

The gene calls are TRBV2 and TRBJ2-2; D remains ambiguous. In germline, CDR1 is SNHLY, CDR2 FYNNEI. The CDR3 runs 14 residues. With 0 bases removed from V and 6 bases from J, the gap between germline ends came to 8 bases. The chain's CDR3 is CASSEARSAGELFF. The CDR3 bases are TGTGCCAGCAGTGAAGCTAGGTCGGCCGGGGAGCTGTTTTTT.